The 10 T cell receptor beta chains below were found in one sample sequenced in a study of regulatory T cells in long-lasting Graves disease (dated by TCRdb to about 2021). The sample's time point label is to be understood as: newly diagnosed GD, antithyroid drugs for less than 3 months. RNA was extracted from PBMCs in TRIzol for both TCR sequencing and RNA sequencing. The protocol used for the library was multiplex PCR. The instrument given in TCRdb is Illumina HiSeq 4000. iRepertoire HTBI primers and Arm-PCR amplification of CDR3 regions were used to construct TCR beta libraries. Using fastp at Q25 and MiXCR, TCRdb reprocessed the public reads and kept productive beta chains. Each entry is one CDR3 protein sequence, shown with its most common DNA and genes. Within this sample are more than 450,000 distinct CDR3 sequences, with 9.5% to 15% of them counted one time only. The ten largest clones capture roughly 8.9% of the sample.

These data were also reused for a study on T cells in Graves' hyperthyroidism and ophthalmopathy.

The sequenced sample was peripheral blood mononuclear cells (PBMCs), obtained at new diagnosis, from a patient treated with antithyroid drugs. These receptors were collected from a woman under 40 with Graves disease. Donor details come from another sample of the same person, matched by shared clones.

The chain is built from TRBV9 and TRBJ2-3; the match to TRBD2 covers 10 bases. This CDR3 has 16 amino acids. V was clipped by 7 bases and J by 6 bases; unmatched bases: 14. Germline V CDR1 and CDR2: SGDLS, YYNGEE. The CDR3 sequence: CASSLALAGGGDTQYF. The CDR3 DNA reads TGTGCCAGCTCCCTGGCTTTAGCGGGGGGAGGGGATACGCAGTATTTT.

The chain joins TRBV14 to TRBJ1-6; D is unclear. Trimming cost V 1 base and J 0 bases, with 10 bases left between them. Germline V gene lookup returns CDR1 SGHDN and CDR2 FVKESK. This CDR3 has 17 amino acids. The CDR3 sequence is CASSQGFPSSYNSPLHF. The CDR3 DNA is TGTGCCAGCAGCCAAGGTTTTCCTTCCTCCTATAATTCACCCCTCCACTTT.

To note about this clonotype: Possible read error: a much larger clone is one base away. The CDR3 does not end in the conserved phenylalanine or tryptophan, so this is likely a read error. The chain joins TRBV28 to TRBJ2-7; a possible D gene is TRBD1 (5 bases). Germline loops: CDR1 MDHEN, CDR2 SYDVKM. CDR3 length: 12 residues. Trimming stripped 6 bases from V and 3 bases from J, with 9 bases between. CDR3: CASRSTGYEQYS. CDR3 in DNA: TGTGCCAGCAGAAGCACAGGCTACGAGCAGTACTCC.

At least ten counts were recorded for this clonotype. J is TRBJ2-3 and V is TRBV12-3 or TRBV12-4, with TRBD1 as a possible D gene (5 bases). The CDR3 sequence is 11 residues long. V was clipped by 11 bases and J by 5 bases, with 11 bases between them. CDR3 nucleotide sequence: TGTGCCCCCCAGGGCGGAGATACGCAGTATTTT. It specifies CAPQGGDTQYF.

Turning to this clonotype: This clone may be a read error of a much larger clone one base away. The chain joins TRBV12-3 or TRBV12-4 to TRBJ2-1; 7 bases fit TRBD2. The V and J ends lost 6 bases and 15 bases, in that order; junction bases with no gene match: 2. CDR3 size: 9 residues. The CDR3 reads CASRGGGFF. The CDR3 nucleotides are TGTGCCAGCAGGGGGGGGGGGTTCTTC.

Concerning this clonotype itself: A much larger clone lies one base from this, so it may be a read error. The chain uses TRBV2 and TRBJ2-1; no reliable D call. This CDR3 contains 10 residues. Germline V gene sequence: CDR1 SNHLY, CDR2 FYNNEI. V lost 7 bases to trimming and J lost 9 bases, with 7 bases between them. CDR3 region: CASNHPEQFF. CDR3 DNA sequence: TGTGCCAGCAATCATCCTGAGCAGTTCTTC.

This clonotype was observed many times. The genes are TRBV12-3 or TRBV12-4 and TRBJ2-7, with no clear D. The CDR3 spans 12 residues. The V end was cut by 0 bases, the J end by 8 bases, with 8 bases between. The CDR3 DNA follows: TGTGCCAGCAGTTTAGCGCCGGACCAGCAGTACTTC. Protein sequence: CASSLAPDQQYF.

This chain uses TRBV6-5 with TRBJ2-6; possibly TRBD1 for D (6 bases). V gave up 2 bases and J gave up 2 bases, with 13 bases separating them. In germline, CDR1 is MNHEY, CDR2 SVGAGI. This CDR3 region has 17 residues. The chain's CDR3 is CASSYLPRQAGANVLTF. The CDR3, as DNA: TGTGCCAGCAGTTACCTTCCCCGACAGGCTGGGGCCAACGTCCTGACTTTC.

This clonotype was recorded many times. The genes are TRBV28 and TRBJ1-1, with 9 bases identical to TRBD1. Trimming removed 6 bases from V and 6 bases from J; junction bases left unmatched: 11. This CDR3 spans 15 amino acids. Germline lookup yields CDR1 MDHEN and CDR2 SYDVKM. The CDR3 region has the DNA TGTGCCAGCAGGCCCCGGGACAGGGCTGTTCCTGAAGCTTTCTTT. It is translated as CASRPRDRAVPEAFF.

This clonotype was recorded many times. The chain couples TRBV24-1 to TRBJ2-6, with D possibly matching TRBD1 (6 bases). V lost 0 bases, J lost 0 bases, and 8 bases lay in between. CDR1 is KGHDR and CDR2 is SFDVKD in the germline V gene. The CDR3 sequence is 17 residues long. The DNA of the CDR3 is TGTGCCACCAGTGATTTGCCGGACAGCTCTGGGGCCAACGTCCTGACTTTC. It encodes CATSDLPDSSGANVLTF.